The present T cell receptor beta chain was sequenced within a study of neurological immune-mediated disorders. It was by 5'RACE with 10-nucleotide random UMIs that the cDNA was made. TCRdb recomputed calls from the 5' RACE reads with MiXCR, one row per CDR3 protein. Here the sample spans about 59,000 distinct CDR3 sequences, nearly 25% being singletons. General observations from the study: Healthy controls had more TCR clonal expansion than multiple sclerosis, which showed the least, whereas HTLV-1-associated myelopathy showed the most.

The V gene end was trimmed by 3 bases and the J gene end by 2 bases; junction bases not matched to a gene: 4. The CDR3 spans 15 residues. Germline V CDR1 and CDR2: DFQATT, SNEGSKA (reference sequence). This clonotype has ten or more counts. Its target is not known. Stated time point: technical triplicate 2. Sequencing used PBMCs. J is TRBJ2-1 and V is TRBV20-1; 10 bases fit TRBD2. The clonotype originates from a man between 60 and 75 years old with HTLV-1-associated myelopathy (HAM/TSP). CDR3 protein: CSARTSGRTYNEQFF. Here the CDR3 DNA reads TGCAGTGCTAGGACTAGCGGGCGAACCTACAATGAGCAGTTCTTC.